The rows below give T cell receptor beta chains drawn from one sample of a study of shared clonotypes between healthy human individuals. The assay was immunoSEQ multiplex PCR, and TCRdb's table has in-frame clones only and misses some. The sample lists some 2,500,000 clones, 80% to 95% occurring once. The sequenced sample consisted of naive CD4+ T cells from PBMCs. The receptors were gathered from a young man in good health. Some clones in this sample may be carry-over from other donors' samples. Both conserved end residues are part of each CDR3. Fields, in order: CDR3 protein, CDR3 DNA, CDR3 length, J gene, V gene, D gene, clone size. The D gene is left open where the match is weak. The size of a clone is reported for some rows only, either as once, few or many, or as a class for expanded clones.

CASSASGGPLYEQYF | TGTGCCAGCAGTGCCTCGGGAGGGCCTCTCTACGAGCAGTACTTC | 15 | TRBJ2-7 | TRBV2 | TRBD2 | NA
CASTSPHSNQPQHF | TGTGCCAGCACGAGCCCGCATAGCAATCAGCCCCAGCATTTT | 14 | TRBJ1-5 | TRBV2 | NA | NA
CASSLTTGGRYEQYF | TGCGCCAGCAGCCTAACGACAGGGGGGAGATACGAGCAGTACTTC | 15 | TRBJ2-7 | TRBV5-1 | TRBD1 | once
CASSLKGQPYGYTF | TGTGCCAGCAGCCTAAAGGGACAGCCCTATGGCTACACCTTC | 14 | TRBJ1-2 | TRBV5-5 | TRBD1 | NA
CASSCGGPFCPSNYGYTF | TGTGCCAGCAGTTGCGGGGGACCCTTCTGCCCTTCTAACTATGGCTACACCTTC | 18 | TRBJ1-2 | TRBV28 | NA | once
CASSQGRSYSQETQYF | TGCGCCAGCAGCCAAGGCCGGTCTTACAGCCAAGAGACCCAGTACTTC | 16 | TRBJ2-5 | TRBV4-1 | NA | NA
CASSSSPGQGTYEQYF | TGCGCCAGCAGCTCGTCTCCGGGACAGGGGACCTACGAGCAGTACTTC | 16 | TRBJ2-7 | TRBV5-1 | TRBD1 | NA
CASSPPGGGLETQYF | TGTGCCAGCAGCCCCCCAGGGGGCGGGTTAGAGACCCAGTACTTC | 15 | TRBJ2-5 | TRBV7-2 | TRBD1 | NA
CAWSPSPGTGSLKLFF | TGTGCCTGGAGTCCATCCCCCGGGACAGGGTCCCTAAAACTGTTTTTT | 16 | TRBJ1-4 | TRBV30 | TRBD1 | once
CASSILNRGDTQYF | TGTGCCAGTAGTATATTAAACCGCGGAGATACGCAGTATTTT | 14 | TRBJ2-3 | TRBV19 | NA | NA